The rows below give T cell receptor beta chains drawn from one sample of a study of T cells after posttransplantation cyclophosphamide. The method was immunoSEQ multiplex PCR; TCRdb's version includes in-frame clones alone and lacks a portion of them. In the table there are about 52,000 clones, about 82% of which are singletons. Sequencing input: PBMCs. All receptors come from a young man with a blood cancer, CMV-positive, and with a related stem cell donor. The CDR3 runs from the conserved cysteine through the conserved F or W. D genes are given only for firm matches. Clone size is stated in some rows and not others, as once, few, many or a class when expanded.

j_call	d_call	v_call	clone_size	cdr3_aa	cdr3_nt
TRBJ2-5	TRBD1	TRBV5-4	NA	CASSLGVGQGLGETQYF	TGTGCCAGCAGCTTGGGTGTGGGACAGGGGTTGGGGGAGACCCAGTACTTC
TRBJ1-2	NA	TRBV5-1	once	CASSLGQLDYGYTF	TGCGCCAGCAGCTTGGGACAACTTGACTATGGCTACACCTTC
TRBJ2-7	TRBD1	TRBV5-1	NA	CASSTSGTGNYEQYF	TGCGCCAGCAGCACTTCCGGGACAGGGAACTACGAGCAGTACTTC
TRBJ2-3	TRBD2	TRBV4-3	NA	CASSQMREAGGLRDTQYF	TGCGCCAGCAGCCAAATGAGGGAGGCGGGAGGGCTGAGGGATACGCAGTATTTT
TRBJ2-1	TRBD2	TRBV7-8	NA	CASSPTTSGRAYNEQFF	TGTGCCAGCAGCCCAACGACTAGCGGGCGAGCCTACAATGAGCAGTTCTTC
TRBJ1-5	NA	TRBV21-1	NA	CASSKVRDHQPQHF	TGTGCCAGCAGCAAAGTTAGAGATCATCAGCCCCAGCATTTT
TRBJ2-5	NA	TRBV7-9	NA	CASSFGKGGGGETQYF	TGTGCCAGCAGCTTCGGAAAAGGAGGGGGCGGCGAGACCCAGTACTTC
TRBJ2-2	TRBD2	TRBV2	NA	CASSAAGGGTGELFF	TGTGCCAGCAGTGCAGCGGGAGGGGGGACCGGGGAGCTGTTTTTT
TRBJ2-2	NA	TRBV7-6	NA	CASSFAVGAGELFF	TGTGCCAGCAGCTTTGCGGTCGGGGCCGGGGAGCTGTTTTTT
TRBJ2-7	NA	TRBV6-1	NA	CASSRLSYEQYF	TGTGCCAGCTCGCGGCTCTCCTACGAGCAGTACTTC
TRBJ1-1	TRBD1	TRBV18	NA	CASSNLGTGEGTEAFF	TGTGCCAGCTCAAACCTCGGGACAGGGGAGGGCACTGAAGCTTTCTTT
TRBJ2-3	NA	TRBV14	NA	CASSQFEGDTQYF	TGTGCCAGCAGCCAATTCGAGGGTGATACGCAGTATTTT
TRBJ1-1	NA	TRBV7-9	NA	CASSLTFGEAFF	TGTGCCAGCAGCTTAACCTTCGGTGAAGCTTTCTTT
TRBJ2-2	NA	TRBV27	NA	CASSRYGQPGYTGELFF	TGTGCCAGCAGTCGTTACGGACAGCCGGGGTACACCGGGGAGCTGTTTTTT